This T cell receptor (beta chain) was captured in a study of T cells in Graves' hyperthyroidism and ophthalmopathy. Study-level background: Prior to any treatment, at the point of initial diagnosis, peripheral blood was collected.

TCR beta CDR3 regions were amplified from RNA transcripts. HTBI primers were used for first-round RT-PCR of the TCR CDR3. MiXCR was run by TCRdb on the multiplex PCR reads, yielding one entry per CDR3 protein. The data show 300,000 to 400,000 distinct CDR3 sequences, with 14% seen just once and approximately 10% held by the top ten. Germline assignment: CDR1 LNHDA and CDR2 SQIVND (reference sequence). V was pared by 5 bases and J by 5 bases, with 16 bases between. This CDR3 has 14 residues. The definition of stable Graves' hyperthyroidism was no ophthalmopathy progression within 18 months. An approximately 10 ml volume of fresh peripheral blood provided the PBMCs. This clonotype was seen repeatedly, ten times or more.

The source of this sequence is a woman in her sixties or seventies with Graves' hyperthyroidism. The rearrangement joins TRBV19 to TRBJ2-7; D not certain. The specimen sequenced was blood. The CDR3 DNA reads TGTGCCAGTAGTCCCCTGCTGGTACCCCACGAGCAGTACTTC. This gives the protein CASSPLLVPHEQYF.